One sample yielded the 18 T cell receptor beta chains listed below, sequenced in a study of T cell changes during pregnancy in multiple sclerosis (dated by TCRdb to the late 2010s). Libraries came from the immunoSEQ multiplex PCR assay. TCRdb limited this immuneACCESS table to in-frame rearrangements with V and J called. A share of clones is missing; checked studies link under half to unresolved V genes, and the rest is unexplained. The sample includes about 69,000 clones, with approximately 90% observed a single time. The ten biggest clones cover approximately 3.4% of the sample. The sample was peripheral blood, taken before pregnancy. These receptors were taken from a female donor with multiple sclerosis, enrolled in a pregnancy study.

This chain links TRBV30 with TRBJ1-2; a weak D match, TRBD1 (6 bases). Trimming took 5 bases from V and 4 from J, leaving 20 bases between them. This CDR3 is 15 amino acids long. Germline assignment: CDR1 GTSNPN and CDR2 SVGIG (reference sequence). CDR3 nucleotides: TGTGCCTGGTATGAAAAGGGGGAGATTGGCTATGGCTACACCTTC. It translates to CAWYEKGEIGYGYTF.

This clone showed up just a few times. The CDR3 sequence is CASSLGGGETQYF. CDR3 nucleotides: TGCGCCAGCAGCTTGGGCGGGGGAGAGACCCAGTACTTC. The chain is built from TRBV5-1 and TRBJ2-5, with 7 positions matching TRBD2. Germline CDR1 and CDR2: SGHRS and YFSETQ. J was trimmed by 4 bases and V by 0 bases; bases with no gene match: 0. CDR3 length: 13 residues.

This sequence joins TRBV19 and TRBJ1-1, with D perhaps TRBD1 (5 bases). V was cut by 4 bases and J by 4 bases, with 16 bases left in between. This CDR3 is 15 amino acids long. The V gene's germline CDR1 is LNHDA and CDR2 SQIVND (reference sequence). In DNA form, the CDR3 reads TGTGCCAGTAGTAATTACCAGGGTGGTAGCACTGAAGCTTTCTTT. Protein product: CASSNYQGGSTEAFF.

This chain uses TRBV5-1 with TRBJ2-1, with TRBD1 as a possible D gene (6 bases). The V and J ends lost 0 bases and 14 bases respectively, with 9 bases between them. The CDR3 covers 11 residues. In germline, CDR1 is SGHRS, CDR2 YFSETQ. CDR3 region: CASSLGGQEFF. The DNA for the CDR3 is TGCGCCAGCAGCTTGGGGGGGCAAGAGTTCTTC.

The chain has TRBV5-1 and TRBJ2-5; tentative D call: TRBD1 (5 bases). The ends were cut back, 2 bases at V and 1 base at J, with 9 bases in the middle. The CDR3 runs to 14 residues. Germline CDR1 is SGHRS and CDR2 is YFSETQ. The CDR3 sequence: CASSLQAAQETQYF. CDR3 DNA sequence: TGCGCCAGCAGCTTACAGGCTGCCCAAGAGACCCAGTACTTC.

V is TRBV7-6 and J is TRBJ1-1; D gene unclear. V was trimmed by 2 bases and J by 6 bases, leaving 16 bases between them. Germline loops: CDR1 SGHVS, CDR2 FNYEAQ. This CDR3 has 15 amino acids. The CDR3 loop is CASSLFPPRGAEAFF. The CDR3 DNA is TGTGCCAGCAGCTTATTCCCTCCAAGAGGAGCTGAAGCTTTCTTT.

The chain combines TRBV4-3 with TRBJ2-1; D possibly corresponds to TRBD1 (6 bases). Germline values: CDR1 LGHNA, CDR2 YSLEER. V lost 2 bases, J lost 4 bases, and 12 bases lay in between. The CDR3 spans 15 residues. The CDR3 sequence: CASSQNREGYNEQFF. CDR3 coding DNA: TGCGCCAGCAGCCAAAACAGGGAAGGGTACAATGAGCAGTTCTTC.

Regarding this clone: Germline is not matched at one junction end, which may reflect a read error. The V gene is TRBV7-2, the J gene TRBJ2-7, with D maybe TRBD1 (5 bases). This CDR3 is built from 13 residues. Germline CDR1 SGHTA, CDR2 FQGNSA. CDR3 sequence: CASSLQGSHEQYF. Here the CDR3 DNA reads TGTGCCAGCAGCTTACAGGGCTCCCACGAGCAGTACTTC.

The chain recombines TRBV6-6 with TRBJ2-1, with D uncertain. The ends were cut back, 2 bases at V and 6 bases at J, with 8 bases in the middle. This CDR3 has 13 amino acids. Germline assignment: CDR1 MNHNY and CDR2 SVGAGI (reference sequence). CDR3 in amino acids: CASSYPSRNEQFF. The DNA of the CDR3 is TGTGCCAGCAGTTACCCGTCGCGCAATGAGCAGTTCTTC.

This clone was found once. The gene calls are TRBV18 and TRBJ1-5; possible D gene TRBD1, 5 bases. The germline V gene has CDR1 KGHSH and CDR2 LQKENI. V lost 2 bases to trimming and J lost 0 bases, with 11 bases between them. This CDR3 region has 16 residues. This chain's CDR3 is CASSPMGRGSNQPQHF. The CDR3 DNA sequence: TGTGCCAGCTCACCAATGGGTAGGGGTAGCAATCAGCCCCAGCATTTT.

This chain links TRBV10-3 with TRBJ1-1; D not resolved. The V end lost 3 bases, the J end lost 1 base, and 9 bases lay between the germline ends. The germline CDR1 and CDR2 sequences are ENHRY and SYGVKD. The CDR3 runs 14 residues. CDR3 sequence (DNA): TGTGCCATCAGTGACGGGGTTACGAACACTGAAGCTTTCTTT. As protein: CAISDGVTNTEAFF.

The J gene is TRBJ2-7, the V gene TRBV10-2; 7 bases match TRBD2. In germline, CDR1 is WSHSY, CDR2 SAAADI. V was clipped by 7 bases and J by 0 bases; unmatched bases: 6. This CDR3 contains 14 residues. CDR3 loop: CASTTSSDSYEQYF. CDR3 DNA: TGCGCCAGCACGACTAGCTCTGACTCCTACGAGCAGTACTTC.

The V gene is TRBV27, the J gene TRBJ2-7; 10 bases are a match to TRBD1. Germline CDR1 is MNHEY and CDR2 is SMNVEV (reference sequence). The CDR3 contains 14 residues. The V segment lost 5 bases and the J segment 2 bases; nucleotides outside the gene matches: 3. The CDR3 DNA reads TGTGCCAGCAGTCCGACAGGGGGCGCCTACGAGCAGTACTTC. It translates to CASSPTGGAYEQYF.

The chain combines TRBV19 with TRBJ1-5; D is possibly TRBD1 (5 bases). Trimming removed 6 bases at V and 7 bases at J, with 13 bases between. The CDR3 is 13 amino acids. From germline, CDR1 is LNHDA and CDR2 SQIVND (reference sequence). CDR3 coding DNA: TGTGCCAGTAGGGGGGGGGTGAACCAGCCCCAGCATTTT. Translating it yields CASRGGVNQPQHF.

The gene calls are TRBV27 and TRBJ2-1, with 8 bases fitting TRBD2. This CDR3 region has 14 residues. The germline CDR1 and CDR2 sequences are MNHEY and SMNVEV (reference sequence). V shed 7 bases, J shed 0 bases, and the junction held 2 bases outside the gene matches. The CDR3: CASKTSASYNEQFF. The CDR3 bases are TGTGCCAGCAAGACTAGCGCCTCCTACAATGAGCAGTTCTTC.

DNA for the CDR3: TGCGCCAGCAGCCAAGACAGGGGAGTGAACACTGAAGCTTTCTTT. Its protein product is CASSQDRGVNTEAFF. The V gene is TRBV4-1, the J gene TRBJ1-1; TRBD1 might be the D (6 bases). Germline loops: CDR1 MGHRA, CDR2 YSYEKL. V lost 0 bases, J lost 0 bases, and 8 bases lay in between. This CDR3 is built from 15 residues.

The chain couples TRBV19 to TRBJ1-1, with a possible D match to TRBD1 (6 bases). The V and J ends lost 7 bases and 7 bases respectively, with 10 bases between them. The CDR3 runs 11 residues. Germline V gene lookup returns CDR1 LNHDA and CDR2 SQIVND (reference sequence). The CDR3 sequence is CASTTGSEAFF. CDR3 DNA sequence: TGTGCCAGTACCACAGGGAGTGAAGCTTTCTTT. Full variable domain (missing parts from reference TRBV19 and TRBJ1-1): DGGITQSPKYLFRKEGQNVTLSCEQNLNHDAMYWYRQDPGQGLRLIYYSQIVNDFQKGDIAEGYSVSREKKESFPLTVTSAQKNPTAFYLCASTTGSEAFFGQGTRLTVV.

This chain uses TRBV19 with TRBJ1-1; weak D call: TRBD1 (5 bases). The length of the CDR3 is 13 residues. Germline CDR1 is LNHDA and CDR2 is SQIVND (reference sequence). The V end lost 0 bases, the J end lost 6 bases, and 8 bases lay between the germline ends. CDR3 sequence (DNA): TGTGCCAGTAGTATAGATCCAGGGTCTGAAGCTTTCTTT. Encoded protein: CASSIDPGSEAFF.